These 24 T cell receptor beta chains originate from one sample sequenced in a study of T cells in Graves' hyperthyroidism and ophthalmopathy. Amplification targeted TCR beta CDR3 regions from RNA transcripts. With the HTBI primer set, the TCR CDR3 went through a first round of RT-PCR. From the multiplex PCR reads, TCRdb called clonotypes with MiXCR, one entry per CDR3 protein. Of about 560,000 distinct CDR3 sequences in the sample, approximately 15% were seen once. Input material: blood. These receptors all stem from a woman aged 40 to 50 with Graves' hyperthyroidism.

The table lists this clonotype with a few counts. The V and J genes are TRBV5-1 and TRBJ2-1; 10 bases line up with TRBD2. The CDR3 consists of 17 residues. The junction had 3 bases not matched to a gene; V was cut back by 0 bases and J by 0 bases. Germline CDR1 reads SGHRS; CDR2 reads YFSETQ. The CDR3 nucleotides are TGCGCCAGCAGCTTGGATTCTAGCGGGAGCTCCTACAATGAGCAGTTCTTC. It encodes CASSLDSSGSSYNEQFF.

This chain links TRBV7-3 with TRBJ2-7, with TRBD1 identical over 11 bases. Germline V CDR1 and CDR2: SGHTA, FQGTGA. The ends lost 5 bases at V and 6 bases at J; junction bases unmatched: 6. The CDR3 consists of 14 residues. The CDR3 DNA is TGTGCCAGCAGCCGCACCGGGACAGGGGGCGAGCAGTACTTC. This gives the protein CASSRTGTGGEQYF.

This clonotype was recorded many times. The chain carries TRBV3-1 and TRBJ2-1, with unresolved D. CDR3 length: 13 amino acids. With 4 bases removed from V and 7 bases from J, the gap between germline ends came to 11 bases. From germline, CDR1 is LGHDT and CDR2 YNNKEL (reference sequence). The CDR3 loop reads CASSPPVGNEQFF. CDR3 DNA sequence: TGTGCCAGCAGCCCCCCCGTCGGAAATGAGCAGTTCTTC.

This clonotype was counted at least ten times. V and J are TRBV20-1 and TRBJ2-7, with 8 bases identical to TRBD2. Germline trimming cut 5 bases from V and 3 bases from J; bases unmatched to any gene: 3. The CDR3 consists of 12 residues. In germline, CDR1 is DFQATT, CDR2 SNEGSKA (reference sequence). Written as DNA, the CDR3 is TGCAGTGCTTCGGGAGGGTACTACGAGCAGTACTTC. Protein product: CSASGGYYEQYF.

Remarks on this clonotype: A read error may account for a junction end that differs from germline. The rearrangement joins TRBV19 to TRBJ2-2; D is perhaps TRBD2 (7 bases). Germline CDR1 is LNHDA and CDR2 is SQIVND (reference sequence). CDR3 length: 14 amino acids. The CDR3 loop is CASSIFGGPGELFF. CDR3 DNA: TGTGCGAGTAGTATATTCGGGGGGCCCGGGGAGCTGTTTTTT.

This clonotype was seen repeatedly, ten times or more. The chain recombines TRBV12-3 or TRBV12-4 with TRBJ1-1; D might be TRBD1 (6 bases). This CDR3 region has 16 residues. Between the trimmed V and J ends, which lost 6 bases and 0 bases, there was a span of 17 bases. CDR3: CASRSGGGALNTEAFF. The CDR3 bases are TGTGCCAGCAGGTCGGGGGGGGGGGCGTTGAACACTGAAGCTTTCTTT.

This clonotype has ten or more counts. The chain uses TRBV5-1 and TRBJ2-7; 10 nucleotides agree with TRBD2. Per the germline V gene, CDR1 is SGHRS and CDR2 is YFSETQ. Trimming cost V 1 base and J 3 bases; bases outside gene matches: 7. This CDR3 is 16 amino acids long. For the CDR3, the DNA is TGCGCCAGCAGCTTGCCCCCAACTAGCGGGAACTACGAGCAGTACTTC. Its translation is CASSLPPTSGNYEQYF. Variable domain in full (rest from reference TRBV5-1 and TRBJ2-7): KAGVTQTPRYLIKTRGQQVTLSCSPISGHRSVSWYQQTPGQGLQFLFEYFSETQRNKGNFPGRFSGRQFSNSRSEMNVSTLELGDSALYLCASSLPPTSGNYEQYFGPGTRLTVT.

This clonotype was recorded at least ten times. This CDR3 reads CSVPTVPYEQYF. CDR3 DNA: TGCAGTGTTCCGACAGTTCCCTACGAGCAGTACTTC. This chain links TRBV20-1 with TRBJ2-7; D is perhaps TRBD1 (5 bases). Germline CDR1 reads DFQATT; CDR2 reads SNEGSKA (reference sequence). Trimming took 7 bases from V and 2 from J, leaving 12 bases between them. The CDR3 has 12 amino acids.

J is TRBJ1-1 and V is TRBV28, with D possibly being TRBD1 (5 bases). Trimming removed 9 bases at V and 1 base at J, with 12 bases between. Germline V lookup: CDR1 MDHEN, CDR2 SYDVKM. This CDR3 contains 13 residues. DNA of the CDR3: TGTGCCAGTAGAGGGGTACCGAACACTGAAGCTTTCTTT. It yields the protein CASRGVPNTEAFF.

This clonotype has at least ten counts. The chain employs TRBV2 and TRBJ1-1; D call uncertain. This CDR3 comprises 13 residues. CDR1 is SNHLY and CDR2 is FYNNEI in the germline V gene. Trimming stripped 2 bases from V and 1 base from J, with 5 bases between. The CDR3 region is CASSELENTEAFF. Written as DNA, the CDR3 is TGTGCCAGCAGTGAACTAGAGAACACTGAAGCTTTCTTT. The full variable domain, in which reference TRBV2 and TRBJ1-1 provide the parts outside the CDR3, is EPEVTQTPSHQVTQMGQEVILRCVPISNHLYFYWYRQILGQKVEFLVSFYNNEISEKSEIFDDQFSVERPDGSNFTLKIRSTKLEDSAMYFCASSELENTEAFFGQGTRLTVV.

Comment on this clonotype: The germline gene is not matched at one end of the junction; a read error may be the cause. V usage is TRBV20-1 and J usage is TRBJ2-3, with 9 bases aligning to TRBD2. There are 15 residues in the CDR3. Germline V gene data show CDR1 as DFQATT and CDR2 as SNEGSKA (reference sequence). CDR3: CSARISGTSKDTQYF. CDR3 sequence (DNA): TGCAGTGCTAGAATATCCGGGACTAGCAAAGATACGCAGTATTTT.

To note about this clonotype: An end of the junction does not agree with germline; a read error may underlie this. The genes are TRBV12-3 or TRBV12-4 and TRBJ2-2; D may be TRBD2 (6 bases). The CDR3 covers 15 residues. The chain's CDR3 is CASSTILVRSGEPFF. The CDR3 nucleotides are TGTGCCAGCAGTACCATACTAGTTAGGTCGGGGGAGCCGTTTTTT.

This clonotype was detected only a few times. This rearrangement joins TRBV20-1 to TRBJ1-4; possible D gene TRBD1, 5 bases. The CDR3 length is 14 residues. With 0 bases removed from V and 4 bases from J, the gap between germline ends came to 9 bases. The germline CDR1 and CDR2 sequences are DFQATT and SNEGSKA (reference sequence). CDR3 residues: CSARDPGDNEKLFF. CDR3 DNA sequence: TGCAGTGCTAGAGATCCGGGGGATAATGAAAAACTGTTTTTT.

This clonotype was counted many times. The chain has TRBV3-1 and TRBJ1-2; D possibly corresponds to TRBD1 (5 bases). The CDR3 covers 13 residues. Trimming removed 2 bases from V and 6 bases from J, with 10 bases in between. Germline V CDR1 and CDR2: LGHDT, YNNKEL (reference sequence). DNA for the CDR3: TGTGCCAGCAGCCAAACCGACAGCGATGGCTACACCTTC. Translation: CASSQTDSDGYTF.

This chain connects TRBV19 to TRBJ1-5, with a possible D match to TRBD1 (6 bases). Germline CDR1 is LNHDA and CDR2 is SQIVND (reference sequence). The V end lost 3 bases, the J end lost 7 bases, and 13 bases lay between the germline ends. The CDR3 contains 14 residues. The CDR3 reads CASSIDGGEQPQHF. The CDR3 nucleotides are TGTGCCAGTAGTATCGACGGGGGCGAGCAGCCCCAGCATTTT.

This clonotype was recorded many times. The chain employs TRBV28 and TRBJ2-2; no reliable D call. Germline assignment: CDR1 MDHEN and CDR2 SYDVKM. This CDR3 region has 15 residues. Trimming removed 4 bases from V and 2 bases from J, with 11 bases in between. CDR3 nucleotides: TGTGCCAGCAGTTCAAGACTTCGTAACACCGGGGAGCTGTTTTTT. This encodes CASSSRLRNTGELFF.

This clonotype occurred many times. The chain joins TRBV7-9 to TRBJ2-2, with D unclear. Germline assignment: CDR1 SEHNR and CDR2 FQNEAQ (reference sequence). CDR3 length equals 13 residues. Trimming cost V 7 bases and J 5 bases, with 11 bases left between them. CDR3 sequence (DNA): TGTGCCAGCACCCACGGCGGTACCGGGGAGCTGTTTTTT. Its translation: CASTHGGTGELFF.

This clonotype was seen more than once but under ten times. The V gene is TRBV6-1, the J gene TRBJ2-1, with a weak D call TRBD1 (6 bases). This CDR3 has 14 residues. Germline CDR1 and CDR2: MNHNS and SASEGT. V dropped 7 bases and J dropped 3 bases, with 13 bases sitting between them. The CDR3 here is CASNLRDNYNEQFF. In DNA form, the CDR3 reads TGTGCCAGCAACCTCCGGGACAACTACAATGAGCAGTTCTTC.

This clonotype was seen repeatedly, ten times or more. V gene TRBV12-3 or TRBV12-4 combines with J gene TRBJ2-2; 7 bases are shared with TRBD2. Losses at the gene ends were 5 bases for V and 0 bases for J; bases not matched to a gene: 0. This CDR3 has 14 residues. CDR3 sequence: CASSSGANTGELFF. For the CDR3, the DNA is TGTGCCAGCAGTAGCGGGGCGAACACCGGGGAGCTGTTTTTT.

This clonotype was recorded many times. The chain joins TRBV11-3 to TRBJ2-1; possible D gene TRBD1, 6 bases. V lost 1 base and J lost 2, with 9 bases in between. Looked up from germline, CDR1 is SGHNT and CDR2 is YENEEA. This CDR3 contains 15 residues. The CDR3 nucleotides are TGTGCCAGCAGCTTAGGGACAGTGACCTACAATGAGCAGTTCTTC. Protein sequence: CASSLGTVTYNEQFF.

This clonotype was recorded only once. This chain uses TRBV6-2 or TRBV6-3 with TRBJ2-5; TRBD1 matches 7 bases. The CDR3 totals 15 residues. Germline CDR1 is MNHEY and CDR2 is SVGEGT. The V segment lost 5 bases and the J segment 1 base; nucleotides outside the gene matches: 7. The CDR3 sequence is CASSTISGGQETQYF. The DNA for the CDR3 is TGTGCCAGCAGTACCATCTCAGGGGGCCAAGAGACCCAGTACTTC.

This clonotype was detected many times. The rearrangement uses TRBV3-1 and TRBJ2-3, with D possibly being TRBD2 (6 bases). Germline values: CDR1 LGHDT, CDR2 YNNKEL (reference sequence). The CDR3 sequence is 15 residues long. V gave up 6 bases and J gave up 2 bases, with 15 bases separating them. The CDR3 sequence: CASSPTPGDTDTQYF. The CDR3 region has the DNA TGTGCCAGCAGTCCTACCCCGGGAGACACAGATACGCAGTATTTT.

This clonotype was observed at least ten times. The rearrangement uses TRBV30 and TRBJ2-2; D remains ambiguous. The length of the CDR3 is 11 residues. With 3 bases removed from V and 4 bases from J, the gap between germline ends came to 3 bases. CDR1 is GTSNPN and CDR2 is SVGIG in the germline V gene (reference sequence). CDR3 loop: CAWRSTGELFF. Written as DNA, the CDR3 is TGTGCCTGGAGGAGCACCGGGGAGCTGTTTTTT.

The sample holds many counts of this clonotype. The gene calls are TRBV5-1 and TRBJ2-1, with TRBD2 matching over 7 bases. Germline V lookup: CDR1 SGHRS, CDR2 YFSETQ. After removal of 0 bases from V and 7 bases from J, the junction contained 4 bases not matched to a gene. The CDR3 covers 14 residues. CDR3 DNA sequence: TGCGCCAGCAGCTTGGCGGGAGGTAGGAATGAGCAGTTCTTC. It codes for CASSLAGGRNEQFF.